The source of this T cell receptor (beta chain) is a study of human T cells and chemical hapten exposure. Study details: Sensitization applied 2% DPC to roughly 2 cm by roughly 2 cm of upper inner arm skin. In the approximately 24-week study, patients were dosed weekly with diphenylcyclopropenone on the scalp throughout. Patch tests put 0.01% DPC on the upper back, and the results were checked at 6 days. Study-level points and caveats: The study found that DPC sensitization did not change TCRs above 1 in 1000 frequency.

Described time point: patch test 1, 2 weeks after DPC sensitization. Treatment defined: therapeutic diphenylcyclopropenone sensitization with weekly scalp DPC. Germline CDR1 is LGHDT and CDR2 is YNNKEL (reference sequence). The germline V and J ends were trimmed by 5 bases and 6 bases, with 7 bases remaining between them. The CDR3 spans 12 residues. One entry per CDR3 protein, called by TCRdb with MiXCR from the RACE reads. The sample carries about 120,000 distinct CDR3 sequences, about 13% recorded once. This clonotype appeared many times. Antigen unknown. The rearrangement uses TRBV3-1 and TRBJ2-2; no definite D call. The TCR comes from a man aged 18 to 29 with alopecia areata. Some clones in this sample may be carry-over from other donors' samples. The source material was whole blood, sampled in connection with sensitization to the hapten diphenylcyclopropenone (DPC). In DNA form, the CDR3 reads TGTGCCAGCAGCTTAGTCCCCGGGGAGCTGTTTTTT. Translation gives CASSLVPGELFF.